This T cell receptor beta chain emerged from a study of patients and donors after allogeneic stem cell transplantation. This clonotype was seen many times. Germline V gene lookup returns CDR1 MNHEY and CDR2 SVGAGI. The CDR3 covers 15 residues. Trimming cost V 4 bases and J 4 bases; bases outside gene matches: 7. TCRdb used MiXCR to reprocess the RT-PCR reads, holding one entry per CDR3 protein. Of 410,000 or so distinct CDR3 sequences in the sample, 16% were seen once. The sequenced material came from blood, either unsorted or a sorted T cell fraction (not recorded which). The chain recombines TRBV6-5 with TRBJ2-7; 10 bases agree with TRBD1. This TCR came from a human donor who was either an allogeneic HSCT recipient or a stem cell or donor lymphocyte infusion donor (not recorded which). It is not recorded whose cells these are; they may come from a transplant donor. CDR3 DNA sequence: TGTGCCAGCAGTTCCCCGGGACAGGGGCGGTACGAGCAGTACTTC. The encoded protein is CASSSPGQGRYEQYF.